Each of the 3 T cell receptor beta chains below was sequenced from the same sample in a study of human T cells and chemical hapten exposure. TCRdb independently ran MiXCR on the RACE reads; one entry per CDR3 protein. The profile shows roughly 120,000 distinct CDR3 sequences, roughly a tenth of them singletons. The time point is: patch test 2, 6 weeks after DPC sensitization. The treatment denotes: therapeutic diphenylcyclopropenone sensitization with weekly scalp DPC. The starting material was whole blood, obtained in connection with sensitization to the hapten diphenylcyclopropenone (DPC). These receptors all stem from a woman aged 40 to 50 with alopecia areata. Some clones in this sample may be carry-over from other donors' samples.

The chain carries TRBV10-3 and TRBJ2-1; a weak D match, TRBD1 (6 bases). This CDR3 is built from 14 residues. V lost 4 bases to trimming and J lost 5 bases, with 12 bases between them. CDR1 is ENHRY, CDR2 SYGVKD, per germline. In nucleotides, the CDR3 is TGTGCCATCAGTGCCCGACAGGTAGACAATGAGCAGTTCTTC. Translating it yields CAISARQVDNEQFF.

The rearrangement uses TRBV4-3 and TRBJ1-1; possible D gene TRBD1, 5 bases. Germline V gene sequence: CDR1 LGHNA, CDR2 YSLEER. V was trimmed by 2 bases and J by 3 bases, leaving 28 bases between them. This CDR3 contains 20 residues. CDR3 region: CASSQPTKGPSRGRDTEAFF. CDR3 nucleotide sequence: TGCGCCAGCAGCCAACCAACAAAGGGGCCAAGTCGGGGCAGGGACACTGAAGCTTTCTTT.

Remarks on this clonotype: A much larger clone lies a single base off, so this may be a read error. V is TRBV21-1 and J is TRBJ2-7; the table assigns TRBD1, which was not confirmed against the DNA. TRBV21-1 is annotated as a pseudogene. CDR3 length: 17 residues. For the CDR3, the DNA is TGTGTCAGCAGCAGCGGAGGAGGAGGCAGGGCATCCTACGAGCAGTACTTC. The encoded protein is CVSSSGGGGRASYEQYF.